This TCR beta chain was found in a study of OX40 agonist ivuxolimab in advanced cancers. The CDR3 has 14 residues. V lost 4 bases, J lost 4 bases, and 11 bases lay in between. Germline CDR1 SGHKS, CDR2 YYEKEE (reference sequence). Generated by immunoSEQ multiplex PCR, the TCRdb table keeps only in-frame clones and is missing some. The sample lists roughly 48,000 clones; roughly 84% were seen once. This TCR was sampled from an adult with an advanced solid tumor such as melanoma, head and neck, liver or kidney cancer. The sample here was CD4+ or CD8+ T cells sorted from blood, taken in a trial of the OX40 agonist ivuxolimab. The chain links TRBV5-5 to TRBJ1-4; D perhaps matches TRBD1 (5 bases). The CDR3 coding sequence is TGTGCCAGCAGCCCCACGGGGGGTAATGAAAAACTGTTTTTT. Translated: CASSPTGGNEKLFF.